This passage covers 12 T cell receptor beta chains from one sample sequenced in a study of Graves' ophthalmopathy and Graves' hyperthyroidism. Amplifying from RNA transcripts, the study obtained TCR beta CDR3 regions. In the first round, RT-PCR was carried out with HTBI primers, and a multiplex PCR formed the second round. Each CDR3 protein gets one entry after TCRdb re-called the multiplex PCR reads with MiXCR. The sample lists about 1.2 million distinct CDR3 sequences; roughly two fifths were seen once. Sequenced input: peripheral blood or thyroid tissue (not recorded which). The receptors stem from an adult man with Graves' hyperthyroidism.

The chain recombines TRBV25-1 with TRBJ2-2, with D perhaps matching TRBD2 (5 bases). The V and J ends lost 3 bases and 5 bases respectively, with 10 bases between them. Germline CDR1 MGHDK, CDR2 SYGVNS. The CDR3 totals 14 residues. The CDR3 protein is CASSDLAGTGELFF. The CDR3 DNA is TGTGCCAGCAGTGATCTAGCAGGAACCGGGGAGCTGTTTTTT.

This clonotype was seen a single time. This may be a read error: a much more frequent sequence differs by one nucleotide. The V and J genes are TRBV3-1 and TRBJ1-6; no clear D. CDR3 length equals 16 residues. Germline V gene data show CDR1 as LGHDT and CDR2 as YNNKEL (reference sequence). Trimming stripped 5 bases from V and 0 bases from J, with 11 bases between. CDR3 loop: CASSTTYSSYNSPLHF. CDR3 DNA sequence: TGTGCCAGCAGCACAACTTACAGCTCCTATAATTCACCCCTCCACTTT.

This clonotype was picked up a small number of times. The chain uses TRBV7-9 and TRBJ1-3; D gene ambiguous. CDR1 SEHNR and CDR2 FQNEAQ come from the germline V gene (reference sequence). Trimming removed 2 bases at V and 0 bases at J, with 8 bases between. This CDR3 is built from 15 residues. CDR3 protein: CASSLPDNSGNTIYF. Written as DNA, the CDR3 is TGTGCCAGCAGCTTACCCGACAACTCTGGAAACACCATATATTTT.

This clonotype was detected ten times or more. This sequence joins TRBV5-1 and TRBJ2-7; D ambiguous. CDR3 length: 12 residues. Germline loops: CDR1 SGHRS, CDR2 YFSETQ. Deletions cut 3 bases from V and 5 bases from J, with 9 bases between. The CDR3 protein is CASSSAPHEQYF. In DNA, the CDR3 is TGCGCCAGCAGCTCCGCTCCGCACGAGCAGTACTTC.

V gene TRBV7-6 combines with J gene TRBJ1-2, with 8 nucleotides matching TRBD1. Looked up from germline, CDR1 is SGHVS and CDR2 is FNYEAQ. This CDR3 is built from 15 residues. Trimming removed 1 base from V and 3 bases from J; junction bases left unmatched: 4. Here the CDR3 reads CASSLGPDRDYGYTF. DNA for the CDR3: TGTGCCAGCAGCTTAGGGCCGGACAGGGACTATGGCTACACCTTC.

This clonotype showed up many times. The chain joins TRBV12-5 to TRBJ2-7; perhaps D is TRBD1 or TRBD2 (5 bases each). Germline V gene sequence: CDR1 LGHNT, CDR2 FRNRAP. V lost 6 bases to trimming and J lost 5 bases, with 11 bases between them. The CDR3 is made up of 12 amino acids. The CDR3 sequence: CASGWGLNEQYF. In DNA form, the CDR3 reads TGTGCTAGTGGCTGGGGGTTGAACGAGCAGTACTTC.

This clonotype came up many times. The rearrangement joins TRBV9 to TRBJ1-5; D is unclear. V was clipped by 0 bases and J by 6 bases, with 7 bases between them. Germline V gene data show CDR1 as SGDLS and CDR2 as YYNGEE. The CDR3 is 13 residues long. The CDR3 is CASSVGETQPQHF. CDR3 in DNA: TGTGCCAGCAGCGTAGGGGAGACTCAGCCCCAGCATTTT.

There are many counts of this clonotype. The J gene is TRBJ2-7, the V gene TRBV29-1, with 11 bases identical to TRBD1. Losses at the gene ends were 5 bases for V and 6 bases for J; bases not matched to a gene: 15. Germline CDR1 is SQVTM and CDR2 is ANQGSEA. The CDR3 length is 16 residues. The CDR3 DNA reads TGCAGCGTTACCGGGACAGGGGGGCGGAGGGTATTCGAGCAGTACTTC. The encoded protein is CSVTGTGGRRVFEQYF.

The genes are TRBV29-1 and TRBJ2-5; a weak D match, TRBD1 (6 bases). The CDR3 length is 13 residues. Trimming took 7 bases from V and 4 from J, leaving 16 bases between them. Germline assignment: CDR1 SQVTM and CDR2 ANQGSEA. CDR3: CSAEGVGVETQYF. The CDR3 nucleotides are TGCAGCGCCGAGGGGGTTGGGGTAGAGACCCAGTACTTC.

The rearrangement links TRBV10-3 to TRBJ1-2, with 8 bases identical to TRBD1. J gave up 2 bases and V 7 bases, and 9 bases lay outside the gene matches. From germline, CDR1 is ENHRY and CDR2 SYGVKD. The CDR3 covers 15 residues. Written as DNA, the CDR3 is TGTGCCATCACCAGGGGGCTTATTAAGAACTATGGCTACACCTTC. Its protein product is CAITRGLIKNYGYTF.

In this sample, this clonotype turned up many times. The chain recombines TRBV7-3 with TRBJ2-7, with D possibly being TRBD2 (5 bases). This CDR3 has 14 residues. V lost 5 bases, J lost 4 bases, and 15 bases lay in between. Germline assignment: CDR1 SGHTA and CDR2 FQGTGA. Here the CDR3 DNA reads TGTGCCAGCAGCGGCCACGGAGCGGTGTACGAGCAGTACTTC. This codes for CASSGHGAVYEQYF.

Ten or more counts support this clonotype. The rearrangement uses TRBV19 and TRBJ1-5; D is ambiguous. V lost 5 bases and J 1 base, leaving 9 bases between the germline ends. The germline gives CDR1 LNHDA, CDR2 SQIVND (reference sequence). The CDR3 sequence is 14 residues long. The CDR3 DNA sequence: TGTGCCAGTAGTCGGGCAACCAGCAATCAGCCCCAGCATTTT. It codes for CASSRATSNQPQHF.